This TCR beta chain was identified in a study of T cell responses to AZD1222 COVID-19 vaccine. Study-level points and caveats: The number of AZD1222 recipients seropositive at baseline was only five to seven.

CDR1 is LGHNA, CDR2 YSLEER, per germline. The V gene end was trimmed by 0 bases and the J gene end by 2 bases; junction bases not matched to a gene: 3. This CDR3 region has 17 residues. Note on this clone: Its specificity is unknown.

Sequenced by immunoSEQ multiplex PCR; TCRdb stores in-frame clones only, minus some. The sample records 100,000 to 140,000 clones, 70% to 90% being singletons. This rearrangement joins TRBV4-3 to TRBJ2-1; 11 bases map to TRBD2. Source: peripheral blood, taken 28 days after the second AZD1222 dose. The sequence was obtained from an adult who received the AZD1222 COVID-19 vaccine. The CDR3: CASSQDPSGGPYNEQFF. The CDR3 DNA reads TGCGCCAGCAGCCAAGACCCTAGCGGGGGGCCCTACAATGAGCAGTTCTTC.